This TCR beta chain is from a study of T-cell reconstitution after alpha-beta-depleted transplantation in children. Findings and limits, study-wide: Several hundred graft clones that had expanded were reportedly the source of alpha-beta T cells about two months after transplant. By one year post-transplant, T-cell counts and diversity largely arose from T cells that were newly produced. High day-60 TCRbeta diversity in some patients came from surviving recipient T cells and thymic progenitors.

Germline V CDR1 and CDR2: SNHLY, FYNNEI. CDR3 length: 13 amino acids. Trimming cost V 6 bases and J 1 base; bases outside gene matches: 2. Unique molecular identifiers tagged the TCRbeta library. One entry per CDR3 protein results from TCRdb running MiXCR on the PCR reads. The table lists almost 250,000 distinct CDR3 sequences, roughly 26% of them singletons. On this clonotype itself: Its antigen is not identified.

The chain employs TRBV2 and TRBJ2-5; 7 bases line up with TRBD1. The material was PBMCs, obtained before TCRalphabeta/CD19-depleted stem cell transplant. The source of this sequence is a girl aged 2 to 9 with Fanconi anemia, due to receive a stem cell transplant. The CDR3 sequence is CASRGTVQETQYF. The CDR3 DNA follows: TGTGCCAGCAGAGGGACAGTCCAAGAGACCCAGTACTTC. Using reference TRBV2 and TRBJ2-5 for the parts outside the CDR3, the full variable domain is EPEVTQTPSHQVTQMGQEVILRCVPISNHLYFYWYRQILGQKVEFLVSFYNNEISEKSEIFDDQFSVERPDGSNFTLKIRSTKLEDSAMYFCASRGTVQETQYFGPGTRLLVL.